Described below is a single TCR beta chain sequence and its context. Its antigen is undetermined. This sample was taken from a study of Tregs in tolerant kidney transplant recipients. Notes on the study in general: No direct test of biological reproducibility was done here.

CD4+CD25+CD127- Tregs, CD4+CD25- non-Tregs, CD4 and CD8 cells were sorted. Thawed PBMCs were rested overnight at 37°C with approximately 190 IU/ml IL-2 before regulatory T cell sorting. The assay was immunoSEQ multiplex PCR, and TCRdb's table has in-frame clones only and misses some. The table has about 20,000 clones, roughly 82% seen once. The V gene lost 6 bases and the J gene lost 4 bases, with 5 bases spanning the gap. CDR1 SGHTA and CDR2 FQGNSA come from the germline V gene. The CDR3 length is 11 residues. The source is a human donor in good health. The chain has TRBV7-2 and TRBJ2-3; D unclear. Specimen: Tregs from blood. The CDR3 reads CASRASDTQYF. CDR3 in DNA: TGTGCCAGCAGGGCTTCAGATACGCAGTATTTT.